The T cell receptor (beta chain) described here comes from a study of shared clonotypes between healthy human individuals. The wider study: Every donor yielded three CD4 naive, three CD4 memory, two CD8 naive and one CD8 memory plate.

Donors were Caucasian adults residing in Nashville, Tennessee, USA. CD4+ cells were split into CD45RA+ naive and CD45RA-negative memory subsets. Some clones are missing from TCRdb's copy, which holds only in-frame ones; the method was immunoSEQ multiplex PCR. The profile shows millions of clones, 85% to 95% of them singletons. V was trimmed by 1 base and J by 2 bases, leaving 4 bases between them. Germline CDR1 SGHNT, CDR2 YYREEE (reference sequence). This CDR3 has 12 amino acids. Input material: naive CD4+ T cells sorted from blood. Subset denoted: CD45RA+ positively selected. This receptor was obtained from a man in his late teens or twenties in good health. V and J are TRBV5-4 and TRBJ2-7; D not resolved. CDR3 coding DNA: TGTGCCAGCAGCTTGAACACCTACGAGCAGTACTTC. Amino acid sequence: CASSLNTYEQYF.